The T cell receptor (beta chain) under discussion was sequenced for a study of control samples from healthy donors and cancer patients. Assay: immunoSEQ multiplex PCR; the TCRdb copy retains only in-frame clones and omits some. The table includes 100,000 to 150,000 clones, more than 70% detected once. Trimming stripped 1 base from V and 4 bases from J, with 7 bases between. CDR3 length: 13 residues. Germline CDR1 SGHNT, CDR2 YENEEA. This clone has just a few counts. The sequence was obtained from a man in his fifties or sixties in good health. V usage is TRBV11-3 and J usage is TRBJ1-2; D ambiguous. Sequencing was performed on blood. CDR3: CASSLVRGYGYTF. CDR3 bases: TGTGCCAGCAGCTTAGTTCGCGGCTATGGCTACACCTTC.